The TCR beta chain under discussion was sequenced for a study of PD-L1 blockade in urothelial cancer. Study-wide background: Prior regimens of chemotherapy numbered 0 to 3 per patient. A median of about 1,300 T cells was obtained from tumor samples.

Synthetically made TCR analog templates were put into each PCR as spikes. It was with amplified housekeeping genes that FFPE tumor DNA was quantified. The repertoire was sequenced with immunoSEQ multiplex PCR; TCRdb's copy has only in-frame clones and lacks some. The sample contains some 2,600 clones, around 31% of which appear only once. This clone appeared a few times. Trimming left V 3 bases short and J 0 bases short, with 10 bases between. The germline gives CDR1 SGDLS, CDR2 YYNGEE. CDR3 length: 15 residues. The TCR originated in a man between 65 and 80 years old with urothelial cancer. The rearrangement links TRBV9 to TRBJ1-3; D may be TRBD1 (5 bases). Sample: tumor tissue, taken before atezolizumab (anti-PD-L1) treatment. CDR3 in DNA: TGTGCCAGCAGCGCAAGCGGGACCTCTGGAAACACCATATATTTT. It is translated as CASSASGTSGNTIYF. Full variable domain (missing parts from reference TRBV9 and TRBJ1-3): DSGVTQTPKHLITATGQRVTLRCSPRSGDLSVYWYQQSLDQGLQFLIQYYNGEERAKGNILERFSAQQFPDLHSELNLSSLELGDSALYFCASSASGTSGNTIYFGEGSWLTVV.